This is a list of T cell receptor beta chains from one sample in a study of cytomegalovirus exposure and HLA in healthy donors. Using immunoSEQ multiplex PCR, the repertoire was profiled, and TCRdb retains in-frame clones only, with some absent. The sample consists of 150,000 to 200,000 clones, over 65% of them appearing once. Sequenced sample: PBMCs. Source of these receptors: a middle-aged man in good health and CMV-seropositive. Both conserved end residues are part of each CDR3. Each record gives: CDR3 length, D gene, J gene, clone size, V gene, CDR3 protein, CDR3 DNA. The D gene is left open where the match is weak. Some rows mark clone size as missing; the rest say once, few, many or name a class of expanded clone.

14,.,TRBJ1-2,once,TRBV29-1,CSVDRAGYGHGYTF,TGCAGCGTTGATAGGGCAGGGTATGGACATGGCTACACCTTC
13,.,TRBJ2-7,.,TRBV5-6,CASSPQRANEQYF,TGTGCCAGCAGCCCCCAGAGGGCTAACGAGCAGTACTTC
14,TRBD2,TRBJ2-1,few,TRBV5-6,CASSPWDYLDEQFF,TGTGCCAGCAGCCCCTGGGACTATTTGGATGAGCAGTTCTTC
15,TRBD1,TRBJ1-6,.,TRBV9,CASSGGQGGNSPLHF,TGTGCCAGCAGCGGGGGACAGGGGGGGAATTCACCCCTCCACTTT
14,.,TRBJ2-2,.,TRBV6-4,CASSEGTHTGELFF,TGTGCCAGCAGTGAAGGGACTCACACCGGGGAGCTGTTTTTT
14,.,TRBJ2-2,.,TRBV30,CAWSSGIGPGELFF,TGTGCCTGGAGTTCAGGGATAGGGCCCGGGGAGCTGTTTTTT
16,.,TRBJ1-1,.,TRBV5-1,CASSLTVGQKNTEAFF,TGCGCCAGCAGCTTGACCGTGGGCCAGAAGAACACTGAAGCTTTCTTT
16,.,TRBJ2-7,.,TRBV5-1,CAIAVYGTLPSHEQYF,TGCGCCATCGCCGTCTACGGGACACTTCCCTCCCACGAGCAGTACTTC
14,.,TRBJ2-5,.,TRBV10-3,CAISDRTREETQYF,TGTGCCATCAGTGATCGGACACGCGAAGAGACCCAGTACTTC
19,TRBD1,TRBJ2-3,.,TRBV7-9,CASSLRGQAIRVSTDTQYF,TGTGCCAGCTCTCTGAGGGGACAGGCAATACGGGTCAGCACAGATACGCAGTATTTT
10,.,TRBJ2-1,.,TRBV29-1,CSVGNNEQFF,TGCAGCGTTGGTAACAATGAGCAGTTCTTC
15,TRBD2,TRBJ2-1,few,TRBV6-6,CASSFRQTGGSEQFF,TGTGCCAGCAGTTTTCGACAGACGGGAGGCAGTGAGCAGTTCTTC
15,TRBD1,TRBJ1-6,.,TRBV27,CASSRQGNYNSPLHF,TGTGCCAGCAGCAGACAGGGGAACTATAATTCACCCCTCCACTTT
14,.,TRBJ1-5,.,TRBV7-2,CASSRPGYNQPQHF,TGTGCCAGCAGCCGCCCGGGGTACAATCAGCCCCAGCATTTT
16,TRBD1,TRBJ2-7,.,TRBV11-2,CASSLSVGTDSYEQYF,TGTGCCAGCAGCTTATCAGTCGGGACAGACTCCTACGAGCAGTACTTC
13,.,TRBJ1-2,.,TRBV25-1,CASSAPGDYGYTF,TGTGCCAGCAGTGCCCCGGGGGACTATGGCTACACCTTC
14,TRBD2,TRBJ2-7,.,TRBV6-1,CASSFPGGVWEQYF,TGTGCCAGCAGTTTCCCGGGGGGGGTATGGGAGCAGTACTTC
11,.,TRBJ1-2,.,TRBV7-2,CASSPMEGYTF,TGTGCCAGCAGCCCTATGGAGGGCTACACCTTC
14,.,TRBJ2-2,.,TRBV18,CASSETGYTGELFF,TGTGCCAGCTCTGAGACAGGCTACACCGGGGAGCTGTTTTTT
17,TRBD1,TRBJ1-2,.,TRBV4-2,CASSQDFKGQGDYGYTF,TGTGCCAGCAGCCAAGATTTTAAGGGACAGGGGGACTATGGCTACACCTTC
15,TRBD1,TRBJ1-4,.,TRBV6-6,CASRGQLATNEKLFF,TGTGCCAGCAGGGGACAGCTTGCAACTAATGAAAAACTGTTTTTT
15,.,TRBJ1-4,.,TRBV14,CASALVVGPGEKLFF,TGTGCCAGCGCTCTCGTCGTGGGGCCGGGTGAAAAACTGTTTTTT
11,.,TRBJ2-3,.,TRBV5-1,CASSFQDTQYF,TGCGCCAGCAGCTTTCAGGATACGCAGTATTTT
21,TRBD1,TRBJ1-5,.,TRBV7-7,CASIPYRVIRDRPMGNQPQHF,TGTGCTAGCATCCCCTACCGGGTCATTAGGGACAGACCTATGGGCAATCAGCCCCAGCATTTT
13,.,TRBJ1-6,few,TRBV6-4,CASSDRTNSPLHF,TGTGCCAGCAGTGACAGAACAAATTCACCCCTCCACTTT
16,.,TRBJ2-7,few,TRBV4-1,CASSQDLGARTYEQYF,TGCGCCAGCAGCCAAGACTTGGGGGCGAGAACCTACGAGCAGTACTTC
14,TRBD1,TRBJ1-1,few,TRBV9,CASSVQGAGTEAFF,TGTGCCAGCAGCGTTCAGGGGGCAGGGACTGAAGCTTTCTTT
18,TRBD2,TRBJ2-5,.,TRBV4-3,CASSQDGLAGARQETQYF,TGCGCCAGCAGCCAAGATGGGCTAGCGGGGGCCCGCCAAGAGACCCAGTACTTC
12,.,TRBJ1-2,.,TRBV6-1,CASSEGPSGYTF,TGTGCCAGCAGTGAAGGGCCATCCGGCTACACCTTC
15,.,TRBJ1-1,.,TRBV5-4,CASRFEVFENTEAFF,TGTGCCAGCAGGTTCGAGGTATTTGAGAACACTGAAGCTTTCTTT
18,TRBD2,TRBJ2-3,.,TRBV4-2,CASSQDSWRGAPTDTQYF,TGTGCCAGCAGCCAAGACTCGTGGCGGGGGGCTCCCACAGATACGCAGTATTTT